The rows below give T cell receptor beta chains drawn from one sample of a study of T cell changes during pregnancy in multiple sclerosis. Profiling relied on immunoSEQ multiplex PCR, and the TCRdb table lists in-frame clones only, not all of them. Of about 39,000 clones in the sample, around 93% are singletons; the top ten hold more than 0.35%. This specimen was CD4+ T cells from peripheral blood mononuclear cells, taken after pregnancy. The receptors were gathered from a female donor with multiple sclerosis, enrolled in a pregnancy study. The CDR3 runs from the conserved cysteine through the conserved F or W. A D gene is named only where the DNA matches it firmly. The size entry is marked missing in some rows and otherwise reads once, few, many or a size class.

V	D	size	J	CDR3	DNA
TRBV7-9	TRBD2	NA	TRBJ2-7	CASSSGTSVSYEQYF	TGTGCCAGCAGCTCAGGGACTAGCGTCTCCTACGAGCAGTACTTC
TRBV5-5	NA	NA	TRBJ1-1	CASSLVGISTEAFF	TGTGCCAGCAGCTTGGTCGGGATTTCCACTGAAGCTTTCTTT
TRBV6-6	TRBD1	NA	TRBJ2-3	CASSPPGQGRTDTQYF	TGTGCCAGCAGCCCTCCGGGACAGGGGCGCACAGATACGCAGTATTTT
TRBV11-1	NA	NA	TRBJ1-1	CASSLLVAEVMNTEAFF	TGTGCCAGCAGCTTACTCGTGGCAGAAGTCATGAACACTGAAGCTTTCTTT
TRBV10-3	TRBD2	NA	TRBJ2-1	CAISEWAGVYNEQFF	TGTGCCATCAGTGAATGGGCGGGGGTATACAATGAGCAGTTCTTC
TRBV5-1	NA	NA	TRBJ2-1	CASSPTGNRRGEQFF	TGCGCCAGCAGCCCTACCGGGAATAGGCGAGGGGAGCAGTTCTTC
TRBV6-1	NA	NA	TRBJ1-2	CASSEYMGHKSYTF	TGTGCCAGCAGTGAGTATATGGGACATAAAAGCTACACCTTC
TRBV7-9	TRBD1	NA	TRBJ1-2	CASRPRTGEYGYTF	TGTGCCAGCAGACCTAGGACAGGAGAGTATGGCTACACCTTC
TRBV10-3	TRBD1	NA	TRBJ1-2	CAISEGQGLYTF	TGTGCCATCAGTGAGGGACAGGGGCTCTACACCTTC
TRBV4-2	TRBD1	NA	TRBJ2-3	CASSPDQPLGTGGRDTQYF	TGTGCCAGCAGCCCCGATCAACCCTTGGGGACAGGGGGCCGAGATACGCAGTATTTT
TRBV9	NA	NA	TRBJ1-2	CASSGQIINYGYTF	TGTGCCAGCAGCGGACAGATTATTAACTATGGCTACACCTTC
TRBV9	NA	NA	TRBJ1-1	CASSPHRVGSEAFF	TGTGCCAGCAGCCCACACAGGGTCGGGTCTGAAGCTTTCTTT
TRBV11-3	TRBD1	NA	TRBJ2-1	CASSPGMGQGVFNEQFF	TGTGCCAGCAGCCCGGGGATGGGACAGGGGGTTTTTAATGAGCAGTTCTTC
TRBV5-1	TRBD2	once	TRBJ2-5	CASSTTGTSGETQYF	TGCGCCAGCAGCACTACCGGGACTAGCGGGGAGACCCAGTACTTC
TRBV19	NA	NA	TRBJ1-1	CASSIVSGREAFF	TGTGCCAGTAGTATCGTCTCAGGCCGGGAAGCTTTCTTT
TRBV14	NA	NA	TRBJ1-1	CASSQDFVRAEAFF	TGTGCCAGCAGCCAAGATTTCGTTCGGGCTGAAGCTTTCTTT
TRBV2	NA	once	TRBJ1-2	CASSDRDYGYTF	TGTGCCAGCAGTGACAGGGACTATGGCTACACCTTC
TRBV5-1	NA	NA	TRBJ2-3	CASSLDTGSTDTQYF	TGCGCCAGCAGCTTGGATACGGGGAGCACAGATACGCAGTATTTT
TRBV2	NA	NA	TRBJ1-2	CASNAEVGYGYTF	TGTGCCAGCAACGCCGAGGTGGGCTATGGCTACACCTTC
TRBV30	NA	NA	TRBJ1-4	CAWSVGGQNEKLFF	TGTGCCTGGAGTGTCGGGGGGCAGAATGAAAAACTGTTTTTT
TRBV30	NA	NA	TRBJ1-4	CAWSVRGGGQEKLFF	TGTGCCTGGAGTGTACGCGGGGGGGGTCAAGAAAAACTGTTTTTT
TRBV10-3	TRBD1	once	TRBJ1-1	CAISEKDRVTEAFF	TGTGCCATCAGTGAGAAGGACAGGGTAACTGAAGCTTTCTTT
TRBV2	NA	NA	TRBJ2-3	CARQGRMGTDTQYF	TGTGCCAGACAGGGTAGGATGGGCACAGATACGCAGTATTTT
TRBV6-1	TRBD2	NA	TRBJ2-7	CASSAASGGPPYEQYF	TGTGCCAGCAGTGCCGCTAGCGGGGGACCTCCTTACGAGCAGTACTTC
TRBV7-8	NA	NA	TRBJ1-3	CASSSPTGTASGNTIYF	TGTGCCAGCAGCTCCCCGACAGGTACTGCCTCTGGAAACACCATATATTTT
TRBV2	NA	once	TRBJ1-2	CASSEGRIQLYGYTF	TGTGCCAGCAGTGAGGGCAGGATCCAACTCTATGGCTACACCTTC
TRBV7-9	NA	once	TRBJ1-2	CASSHPPKGGGYTF	TGTGCCAGCAGCCACCCCCCCAAAGGGGGAGGCTACACCTTC
TRBV19	TRBD1	NA	TRBJ2-1	CASSRGPPGNEQFF	TGTGCCAGTAGCAGGGGGCCTCCAGGCAATGAGCAGTTCTTC
TRBV14	TRBD1	NA	TRBJ2-2	CASSQAWQGARNTGELFF	TGTGCCAGCAGCCAAGCTTGGCAGGGGGCGAGAAACACCGGGGAGCTGTTTTTT
TRBV30	NA	NA	TRBJ1-6	CAWTSGLRAVLALHF	TGTGCCTGGACCAGCGGTCTACGGGCTGTTCTGGCCCTCCACTTT
TRBV15	NA	NA	TRBJ2-7	CATSRGGGGNTYEQYF	TGTGCCACCAGCAGAGGTGGCGGGGGCAACACCTACGAGCAGTACTTC
TRBV6-5	NA	NA	TRBJ1-1	CASSYLGQIEAFF	TGTGCCAGCAGTTACTTAGGACAGATTGAAGCTTTCTTT
TRBV11-2	NA	NA	TRBJ2-3	CASGSRGADQDTQYF	TGTGCCAGCGGGTCCCGGGGGGCCGACCAAGATACGCAGTATTTT
TRBV19	NA	NA	TRBJ1-1	CASSIGAGRGEAFF	TGTGCCAGTAGTATCGGGGCAGGGAGGGGTGAAGCTTTCTTT
TRBV6-6	TRBD2	NA	TRBJ2-1	CASSTSGGKYEQFF	TGTGCCAGCAGTACTAGCGGGGGGAAATATGAGCAGTTCTTC
TRBV25-1	NA	few	TRBJ1-6	CASSDAGTASSYNSPLHF	TGTGCCAGCAGTGATGCCGGGACTGCGAGCTCCTATAATTCACCCCTCCACTTT
TRBV4-1	NA	once	TRBJ1-2	CASSQDPTQGGGYTF	TGCGCCAGCAGCCAAGACCCCACGCAAGGGGGTGGCTACACCTTC
TRBV5-1	NA	once	TRBJ2-5	CASSYNRVARETQYF	TGCGCCAGCAGTTATAACAGGGTCGCGAGGGAGACCCAGTACTTC
TRBV5-1	TRBD1	NA	TRBJ2-3	CASSRTGGSTDTQYF	TGCGCCAGCAGCCGGACAGGGGGAAGCACAGATACGCAGTATTTT
TRBV4-2	NA	NA	TRBJ2-3	CASSSQSRETDTQYF	TGTGCCAGCAGCTCACAGAGTCGGGAGACAGATACGCAGTATTTT
TRBV5-6	NA	NA	TRBJ1-3	CASSLGVGSSGNTIYF	TGTGCCAGCAGCTTGGGGGTGGGGAGCTCTGGAAACACCATATATTTT
TRBV7-8	NA	once	TRBJ2-6	CASSLVPGVDGANVLTF	TGTGCCAGCAGCTTAGTTCCAGGGGTGGATGGGGCCAACGTCCTGACTTTC
TRBV10-3	TRBD2	once	TRBJ2-7	CAISVDAGTSEQYF	TGTGCCATCAGTGTAGACGCGGGGACTAGTGAGCAGTACTTC
TRBV29-1	TRBD2	NA	TRBJ2-5	CSSIGLAGLQETQYF	TGCAGCTCCATCGGGCTAGCGGGGTTACAAGAGACCCAGTACTTC